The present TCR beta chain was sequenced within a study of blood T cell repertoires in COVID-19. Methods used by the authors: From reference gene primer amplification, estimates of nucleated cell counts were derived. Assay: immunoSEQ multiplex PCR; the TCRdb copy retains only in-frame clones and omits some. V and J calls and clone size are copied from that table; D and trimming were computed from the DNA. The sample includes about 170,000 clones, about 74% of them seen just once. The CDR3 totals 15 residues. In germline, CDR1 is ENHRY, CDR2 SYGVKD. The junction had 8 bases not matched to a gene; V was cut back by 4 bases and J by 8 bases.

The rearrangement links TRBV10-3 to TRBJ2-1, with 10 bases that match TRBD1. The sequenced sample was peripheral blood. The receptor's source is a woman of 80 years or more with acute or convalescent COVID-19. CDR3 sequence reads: CAISVVGQGGDEQFF. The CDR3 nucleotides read TGTGCCATCAGTGTGGTCGGACAGGGGGGGGATGAGCAGTTCTTC.